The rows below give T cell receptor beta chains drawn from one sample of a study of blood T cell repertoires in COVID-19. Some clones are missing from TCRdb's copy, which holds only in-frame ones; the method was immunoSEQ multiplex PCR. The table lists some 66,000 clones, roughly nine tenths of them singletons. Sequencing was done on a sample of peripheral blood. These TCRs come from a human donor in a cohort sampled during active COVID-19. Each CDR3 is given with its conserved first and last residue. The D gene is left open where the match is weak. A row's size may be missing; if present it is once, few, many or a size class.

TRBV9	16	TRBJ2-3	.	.	CASSVVGGSDGDTQYF	TGTGCCAGCAGCGTAGTGGGCGGGTCGGACGGAGATACGCAGTATTTT
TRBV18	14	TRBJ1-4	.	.	CASSTMPMGGKLFF	TGTGCCAGCTCAACGATGCCGATGGGGGGAAAACTGTTTTTT
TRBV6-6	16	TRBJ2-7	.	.	CASSYSGTESSYEQYF	TGTGCCAGCAGTTACTCTGGGACTGAGAGCTCCTACGAGCAGTACTTC
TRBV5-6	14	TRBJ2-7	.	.	CASSLGSSVYEQYF	TGTGCCAGCAGCTTGGGTAGTTCGGTCTACGAGCAGTACTTC
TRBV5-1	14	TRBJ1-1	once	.	CASSPIRESTEAFF	TGCGCCAGCAGCCCGATCAGGGAAAGCACTGAAGCTTTCTTT
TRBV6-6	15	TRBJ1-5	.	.	CASRQAGMNNQPQHF	TGTGCCAGCAGGCAGGCGGGTATGAACAATCAGCCCCAGCATTTT
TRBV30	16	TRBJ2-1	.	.	CAWSAALLSSYNEQFF	TGTGCCTGGAGTGCCGCTTTACTTAGCTCCTACAATGAGCAGTTCTTC
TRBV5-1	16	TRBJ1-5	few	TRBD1	CASSLGVGGESQPQHF	TGCGCCAGCAGCTTGGGGGTAGGGGGCGAAAGTCAGCCCCAGCATTTT
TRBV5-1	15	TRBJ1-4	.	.	CASSKETVTNEKLFF	TGCGCCAGCAGCAAGGAGACAGTCACTAATGAAAAACTGTTTTTT
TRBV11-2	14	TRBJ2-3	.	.	CASSPRQTTDTQYF	TGTGCCAGCAGCCCCCGACAGACCACAGATACGCAGTATTTT
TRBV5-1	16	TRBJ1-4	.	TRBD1	CASSTDRTTTNEKLFF	TGCGCCAGCAGCACGGACAGGACAACAACTAATGAAAAACTGTTTTTT
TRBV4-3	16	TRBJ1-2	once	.	CASSELGGGRNYGYTF	TGCGCCAGCAGCGAACTAGGGGGGGGCAGAAACTATGGCTACACCTTC
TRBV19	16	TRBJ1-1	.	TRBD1	CASSISTGGRHEGAFF	TGTGCCAGTAGTATCTCGACAGGGGGCCGTCATGAAGGAGCTTTCTTT
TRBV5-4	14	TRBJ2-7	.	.	CASSLEGALREQYF	TGTGCCAGCAGCTTGGAAGGGGCCCTACGGGAGCAGTACTTC
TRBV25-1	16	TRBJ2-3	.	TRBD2	CASSELAGYEADTQYF	TGTGCCAGCAGTGAGCTAGCGGGATATGAAGCAGATACGCAGTATTTT
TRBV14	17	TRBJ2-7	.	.	CASSQIRGTGASYEQYF	TGTGCCAGCAGCCAAATTCGTGGGACGGGAGCCTCCTACGAGCAGTACTTC
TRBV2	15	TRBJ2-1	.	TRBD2	CASSGSGSSYNEQFF	TGTGCCAGCAGTGGGAGCGGGAGCTCCTACAATGAGCAGTTCTTC
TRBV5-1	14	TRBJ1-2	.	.	CASSFITSNYGYTF	TGCGCCAGCAGCTTTATAACAAGTAACTATGGCTACACCTTC
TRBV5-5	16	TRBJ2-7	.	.	CASSLAPSPSSYEQYF	TGTGCCAGCAGCTTGGCCCCTAGTCCAAGCTCCTACGAGCAGTACTTC
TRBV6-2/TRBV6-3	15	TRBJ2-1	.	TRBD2	CASSYRAGGRNEQFF	TGTGCCAGCAGTTATAGGGCGGGAGGGCGCAATGAGCAGTTCTTC
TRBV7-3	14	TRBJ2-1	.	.	CASSLSLLVGEQFF	TGTGCCAGCAGCTTATCGCTCCTAGTAGGTGAGCAGTTCTTC
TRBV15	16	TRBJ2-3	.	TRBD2	CATSRTSGRAQDTQYF	TGTGCCACCAGCAGAACTAGCGGGAGGGCCCAAGATACGCAGTATTTT
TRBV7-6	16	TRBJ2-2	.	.	CASSFSARGATGELFF	TGTGCCAGCAGCTTCTCCGCTCGGGGGGCCACCGGGGAGCTGTTTTTT
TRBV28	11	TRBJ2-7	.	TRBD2	CASSSGLGTYF	TGTGCCAGCAGTTCGGGACTAGGAACTTACTTC
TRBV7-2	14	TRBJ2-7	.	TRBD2	CASSPGGSSYEQYF	TGTGCCAGCAGCCCGGGGGGTAGCTCCTACGAGCAGTACTTC
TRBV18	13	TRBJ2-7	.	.	CASSFESLYEQYF	TGTGCCAGCTCGTTTGAGAGCCTCTACGAGCAGTACTTC
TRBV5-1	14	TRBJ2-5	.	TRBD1	CASSLGDRHETQYF	TGCGCCAGCAGCTTGGGGGACAGACACGAGACCCAGTACTTC
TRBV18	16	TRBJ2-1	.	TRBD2	CASSLGTSGANNEQFF	TGTGCCAGCTCACTCGGGACTAGCGGAGCCAACAATGAGCAGTTCTTC
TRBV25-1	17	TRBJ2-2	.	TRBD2	CASSEFARGGLTGELFF	TGTGCCAGCAGTGAGTTCGCGCGGGGGGGATTGACCGGGGAGCTGTTTTTT
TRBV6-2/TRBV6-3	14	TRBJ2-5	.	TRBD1	CASSYWGQGQTQYF	TGTGCCAGCAGTTACTGGGGACAGGGCCAGACCCAGTACTTC
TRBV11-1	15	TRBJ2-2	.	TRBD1	CASSPTGGGTGELFF	TGTGCCAGCAGCCCGACAGGGGGCGGAACCGGGGAGCTGTTTTTT
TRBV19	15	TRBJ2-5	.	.	CASSTRQGREETQYF	TGTGCCAGTAGTACTCGACAGGGGAGGGAAGAGACCCAGTACTTC
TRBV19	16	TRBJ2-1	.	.	CASSTLRGGAYNEQFF	TGTGCCAGTAGTACTCTGAGGGGGGGGGCCTACAATGAGCAGTTCTTC
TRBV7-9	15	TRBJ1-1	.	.	CASSFRQTENTEAFF	TGTGCCAGCAGCTTCAGACAGACGGAGAACACTGAAGCTTTCTTT
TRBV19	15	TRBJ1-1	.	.	CASSIAPTVNTEAFF	TGTGCCAGTAGTATAGCCCCCACGGTGAACACTGAAGCTTTCTTT
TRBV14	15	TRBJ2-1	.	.	CASSPRRPPYNEQFF	TGTGCCAGCAGCCCGCGGAGGCCGCCCTACAATGAGCAGTTCTTC
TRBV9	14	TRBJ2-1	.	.	CASSILGGSNEQFF	TGTGCCAGCAGCATCTTAGGGGGATCCAATGAGCAGTTCTTC
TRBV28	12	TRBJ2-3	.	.	CASSLRSGTQYF	TGTGCCAGCAGTTTGCGGTCCGGGACGCAGTATTTT